Shown below are 31 T cell receptor beta chains from a single sample sequenced in a study of Ad26.COV2.S vaccination and SARS-CoV-2 variants (dated by TCRdb to the early 2020s). The treatment or condition tag for this specimen amounts to: some 19 received Ad26.COV2.S at low or high dose, single or two shots; about 5 received placebo; per-sample allocation not given. Repertoires of vaccine and placebo recipients were sequenced from samples taken on day 63 after the first injection. Library creation used the immunoSEQ multiplex PCR assay. The clones in this table, taken by TCRdb from immuneACCESS, are in-frame only. Not every clone is retained; where verified, under half of the shortfall comes from an unresolved V gene, and the cause of the rest is unknown. The table for this sample lists hundreds of thousands of clones; around 89% of them were counted only once. The ten largest account for approximately 5% of the sample.

Sequencing used peripheral blood, obtained in a trial of Ad26.COV2.S vaccine versus placebo. All receptors come from a person between 18 and 59 years old who received the Ad26.COV2.S COVID-19 vaccine or a placebo.

The chain has TRBV4-1 and TRBJ2-6; D ambiguous. Per germline, CDR1 MGHRA and CDR2 YSYEKL. The CDR3 consists of 16 residues. V was shortened by 1 base and J by 0 bases, with 7 bases between the two germline ends. This chain's CDR3 is CASSQVYTSGANVLTF. DNA of the CDR3: TGCGCCAGCAGCCAAGTTTACACCTCTGGGGCCAACGTCCTGACTTTC.

The chain is built from TRBV6-2 or TRBV6-3 and TRBJ2-6, with 9 bases matching TRBD1. Losses at the gene ends were 5 bases for V and 0 bases for J; bases not matched to a gene: 14. The CDR3 covers 20 residues. Germline CDR1 is MNHEY and CDR2 is SVGEGT. Here the CDR3 DNA reads TGTGCCAGCAGTGTGTTCCGGGACAGGGTCGCTTTCTCTGGGGCCAACGTCCTGACTTTC. This gives the protein CASSVFRDRVAFSGANVLTF.

The V and J genes are TRBV19 and TRBJ2-3; maybe TRBD2 (5 bases). V shed 4 bases and J shed 0 bases, with 11 bases lying between them. In germline, CDR1 is LNHDA, CDR2 SQIVND (reference sequence). This CDR3 region has 15 residues. In nucleotides, the CDR3 is TGTGCCAGTAGTACAGCGGATCTTAGCACAGATACGCAGTATTTT. The encoded protein is CASSTADLSTDTQYF.

This chain links TRBV28 with TRBJ2-4; D gene uncertain. The CDR3 contains 16 residues. Trimming shortened V by 4 bases and J by 3 bases, and 16 bases separated the two germline ends. Germline V gives CDR1 MDHEN, CDR2 SYDVKM. The CDR3 protein is CASSSSRSWGKNIQYF. The CDR3 DNA is TGTGCCAGCAGTTCGAGTCGTAGTTGGGGCAAAAACATTCAGTACTTC.

J is TRBJ2-1 and V is TRBV18, with TRBD1 matching 7 bases. Germline loops: CDR1 KGHSH, CDR2 LQKENI. J gave up 3 bases and V 1 base, and 9 bases lay outside the gene matches. The CDR3 is 17 amino acids. In DNA, the CDR3 is TGTGCCAGCTCACCACGTGTGCAGGGGGTGGGCTACAATGAGCAGTTCTTC. Translated: CASSPRVQGVGYNEQFF.

The CDR3 protein is CASSSGQGGSGHF. In DNA, the CDR3 is TGTGCCAGCAGTTCCGGACAAGGAGGGAGTGGCCACTTT. V usage is TRBV6-2 or TRBV6-3 and J usage is TRBJ1-6; D is possibly TRBD1 (5 bases). Germline V gene sequence: CDR1 MNHEY, CDR2 SVGEGT. The CDR3 totals 13 residues. V gave up 4 bases and J gave up 18 bases, with 19 bases separating them.

The genes are TRBV5-4 and TRBJ2-1; D uncertain. Trimming took off 0 bases at V and 2 bases at J, with 3 bases between the two ends. This CDR3 comprises 13 residues. Germline V gene lookup returns CDR1 SGHNT and CDR2 YYREEE (reference sequence). The CDR3 loop reads CASSLGPYNEQFF. For the CDR3, the DNA is TGTGCCAGCAGCTTGGGTCCCTACAATGAGCAGTTCTTC. Variable domain in full (rest from reference TRBV5-4 and TRBJ2-1): ETGVTQSPTHLIKTRGQQVTLRCSSQSGHNTVSWYQQALGQGPQFIFQYYREEENGRGNFPPRFSGLQFPNYSSELNVNALELDDSALYLCASSLGPYNEQFFGPGTRLTVL.

By sample fraction, this clone is medium-sized. The V and J genes are TRBV15 and TRBJ1-2, with TRBD1 matching over 7 bases. The CDR3 loop spans 16 amino acids. V lost 1 base and J lost 2; bases outside the gene matches: 7. Germline assignment: CDR1 LNHNV and CDR2 YYDKDF (reference sequence). CDR3 in DNA: TGTGCCACCAGCAGAGCCGCGGACAGGAGCAACTATGGCTACACCTTC. Its protein is CATSRAADRSNYGYTF.

The chain joins TRBV6-2 or TRBV6-3 to TRBJ1-1; D is unresolved. The V end was cut by 5 bases, the J end by 0 bases, with 7 bases between. In germline, CDR1 is MNHEY, CDR2 SVGEGT. This CDR3 contains 13 residues. CDR3: CASSGLMNTEAFF. The CDR3 DNA is TGTGCCAGCAGTGGACTAATGAACACTGAAGCTTTCTTT.

V is TRBV28 and J is TRBJ2-7, with 9 bases that match TRBD1. The V gene's germline CDR1 is MDHEN and CDR2 SYDVKM. CDR3 length equals 16 residues. Losses at the gene ends were 5 bases for V and 1 base for J; bases not matched to a gene: 9. In DNA, the CDR3 is TGTGCCAGCAGTCAACAGCGGGGACAGGGTTCCTACGAGCAGTACTTC. Its protein is CASSQQRGQGSYEQYF.

CDR3 nucleotide sequence: TGTGCCACCACCGACAGGGCGAACACTGAAGCTTTCTTT. This encodes CATTDRANTEAFF. The chain is built from TRBV24-1 and TRBJ1-1; TRBD1 aligns across 7 bases. V trimming: 8 bases; J trimming: 1 base; junction bases outside the gene matches: 3. The CDR3 is 13 residues long. Germline CDR1 reads KGHDR; CDR2 reads SFDVKD.

This rearrangement joins TRBV28 to TRBJ2-7; 10 bases align to TRBD2. The junction had 10 bases not matched to a gene; V was cut back by 6 bases and J by 5 bases. The CDR3 extends over 15 amino acids. In germline, CDR1 is MDHEN, CDR2 SYDVKM. The CDR3, as DNA: TGTGCCAGCAGACCGAGCGGGAGGGCCAGCCACGAGCAGTACTTC. Amino acid sequence: CASRPSGRASHEQYF.

Worth noting for this clone: The identical CDR3 is also encoded by other nucleotide sequences in the sample. V and J are TRBV19 and TRBJ1-1; D not certain. The V and J ends lost 3 bases and 1 base respectively, with 12 bases between them. CDR3 size: 15 residues. The germline V gene has CDR1 LNHDA and CDR2 SQIVND (reference sequence). In nucleotides, the CDR3 is TGTGCCAGTAGTATTAGTAGGACGGCGAACACTGAAGCTTTCTTT. Translating it yields CASSISRTANTEAFF.

The chain is built from TRBV25-1 and TRBJ2-2, with unresolved D. CDR1 and CDR2 from the germline V gene are MGHDK and SYGVNS. Deletions cut 6 bases from V and 7 bases from J, with 12 bases between. The CDR3 sequence is 13 residues long. CDR3 sequence reads: CASRETWGGELFF. CDR3 bases: TGTGCCAGCAGGGAGACCTGGGGCGGGGAGCTGTTTTTT.

The chain couples TRBV2 to TRBJ2-3; weak D call: TRBD1 (6 bases). Per germline, CDR1 SNHLY and CDR2 FYNNEI. Trimming took off 5 bases at V and 0 bases at J, with 9 bases between the two ends. The CDR3 runs to 14 residues. The DNA for the CDR3 is TGTGCCAGCAGTCGGGACATCAGCACAGATACGCAGTATTTT. Its protein is CASSRDISTDTQYF.

This sequence joins TRBV4-2 and TRBJ1-1, with D possibly TRBD1 on 5 matching bases. The CDR3 covers 17 residues. Germline CDR1 is LGHNA and CDR2 is YNFKEQ. The V end lost 0 bases, the J end lost 0 bases, and 14 bases lay between the germline ends. CDR3 bases: TGTGCCAGCAGCCAAGATGGGGCAGGCGCTATGAACACTGAAGCTTTCTTT. It is translated as CASSQDGAGAMNTEAFF.

The CDR3 region is CASSSLGISYEQYF. As DNA, the CDR3 is TGTGCCAGCAGCTCCCTCGGGATTTCCTACGAGCAGTACTTC. V and J are TRBV11-2 and TRBJ2-7, with TRBD2 as a possible D gene (5 bases). CDR3 size: 14 residues. V was shortened by 4 bases and J by 1 base, with 11 bases between the two germline ends. The V gene's germline CDR1 is SGHAT and CDR2 FQNNGV.

The rearrangement uses TRBV28 and TRBJ2-1; TRBD2 agrees at 12 bases. The junction had 15 bases not matched to a gene; V was cut back by 6 bases and J by 9 bases. This CDR3 has 17 residues. The germline V gene encodes CDR1 MDHEN and CDR2 SYDVKM. The CDR3 DNA follows: TGTGCCAGCAGAGACCTTTCGGCTAGCGGGAGGGCCCGTGAGCAGTTCTTC. Protein product: CASRDLSASGRAREQFF.

V usage is TRBV19 and J usage is TRBJ2-7; unclear D gene. This CDR3 has 15 residues. V lost 6 bases and J 0 bases, leaving 15 bases between the germline ends. CDR1 and CDR2 (germline): LNHDA, SQIVND (reference sequence). CDR3 protein: CASSPIWGSSYEQYF. CDR3 sequence (DNA): TGTGCCAGTAGCCCAATATGGGGAAGCTCCTACGAGCAGTACTTC. Full variable domain (remainder filled in from reference TRBV19 and TRBJ2-7): DGGITQSPKYLFRKEGQNVTLSCEQNLNHDAMYWYRQDPGQGLRLIYYSQIVNDFQKGDIAEGYSVSREKKESFPLTVTSAQKNPTAFYLCASSPIWGSSYEQYFGPGTRLTVT.

The chain recombines TRBV5-1 with TRBJ2-7; TRBD1 agrees at 11 bases. This CDR3 has 17 amino acids. V lost 4 bases to trimming and J lost 3 bases; unmatched junction nucleotides: 12. From germline, CDR1 is SGHRS and CDR2 YFSETQ. CDR3 DNA sequence: TGCGCCAGCAGCCCGGGTGCCGGGACAGGGGGGATCTACGAGCAGTACTTC. This translates into CASSPGAGTGGIYEQYF. The full variable domain, with the rest looked up from reference TRBV5-1 and TRBJ2-7, is KAGVTQTPRYLIKTRGQQVTLSCSPISGHRSVSWYQQTPGQGLQFLFEYFSETQRNKGNFPGRFSGRQFSNSRSEMNVSTLELGDSALYLCASSPGAGTGGIYEQYFGPGTRLTVT.

This chain connects TRBV9 to TRBJ2-3; 7 bases are shared with TRBD1. With 1 base clipped from V and 3 bases from J, the junction kept 8 bases outside the gene matches. The CDR3 extends over 16 amino acids. Looked up from germline, CDR1 is SGDLS and CDR2 is YYNGEE. The CDR3 sequence: CASSVFRDSATDTQYF. The CDR3 nucleotides are TGTGCCAGCAGCGTATTCCGGGACAGTGCTACAGATACGCAGTATTTT.

The chain carries TRBV9 and TRBJ2-1, with a weak D call TRBD2 (5 bases). This CDR3 has 16 amino acids. The V gene lost 1 base and the J gene lost 6 bases, with 17 bases spanning the gap. CDR1 and CDR2 from the germline V gene are SGDLS and YYNGEE. CDR3: CASSVSSRGWANEQFF. The CDR3 coding sequence is TGTGCCAGCAGCGTATCTAGCCGCGGTTGGGCCAATGAGCAGTTCTTC.

The V gene is TRBV30, the J gene TRBJ1-4, with 8 bases identical to TRBD1. The ends lost 1 base at V and 8 bases at J; junction bases unmatched: 12. Germline assignment: CDR1 GTSNPN and CDR2 SVGIG (reference sequence). The CDR3 loop spans 16 amino acids. CDR3 sequence (DNA): TGTGCCTGGAGTGGGAGCGGGACAGGTTATAAGGAAAAACTGTTTTTT. Amino acids: CAWSGSGTGYKEKLFF.

This sequence joins TRBV6-5 and TRBJ1-5; 7 bases line up with TRBD1. The trim removed 6 bases at V and 4 bases at J, leaving 9 bases unmatched. The CDR3 consists of 15 residues. Germline lookup yields CDR1 MNHEY and CDR2 SVGAGI. The CDR3 bases are TGTGCCAGCAGCCTTCGACAGGGCCTAAATCAGCCCCAGCATTTT. Translation gives CASSLRQGLNQPQHF.

This chain joins TRBV2 and TRBJ1-2; TRBD1 agrees at 7 bases. Germline V gene data show CDR1 as SNHLY and CDR2 as FYNNEI. The CDR3 length is 13 residues. Trimming at V came to 5 bases and at J to 7 bases, leaving 7 bases not matched to a gene. CDR3: CASSSDRTSGYTF. DNA for the CDR3: TGTGCCAGCAGTTCGGACAGGACCTCTGGCTACACCTTC.

This chain joins TRBV6-1 and TRBJ2-1; D unresolved. The CDR3 is made up of 15 amino acids. Germline loops: CDR1 MNHNS, CDR2 SASEGT. With 0 bases removed from V and 4 bases from J, the gap between germline ends came to 10 bases. The CDR3 DNA reads TGTGCCAGCAGTGAAGCTCGGTCTGCGTACAATGAGCAGTTCTTC. Its protein product is CASSEARSAYNEQFF.

V and J are TRBV5-4 and TRBJ1-4, with D uncertain. CDR1 is SGHNT and CDR2 is YYREEE in the germline V gene (reference sequence). V was pared by 4 bases and J by 5 bases, with 12 bases between. The CDR3 has 14 amino acids. The CDR3 loop reads CASSLDGPNEKLFF. CDR3 nucleotides: TGTGCCAGCAGCCTCGACGGGCCCAATGAAAAACTGTTTTTT.

V usage is TRBV29-1 and J usage is TRBJ2-7, with TRBD1 as a possible D gene (6 bases). The CDR3 is made up of 12 amino acids. V lost 5 bases to trimming and J lost 2 bases, with 10 bases between them. Germline lookup yields CDR1 SQVTM and CDR2 ANQGSEA. The CDR3: CSVITGTYEQYF. CDR3 DNA sequence: TGCAGCGTTATAACAGGGACCTACGAGCAGTACTTC.

The chain recombines TRBV4-1 with TRBJ2-7; D is tentatively TRBD1 or TRBD2 (5 bases each). Looked up from germline, CDR1 is MGHRA and CDR2 is YSYEKL. The CDR3 totals 15 residues. The ends were cut back, 1 base at V and 3 bases at J, with 13 bases in the middle. This CDR3 is CASSQGGDSFYEQYF. The DNA for the CDR3 is TGCGCCAGCAGCCAAGGAGGGGATTCTTTCTACGAGCAGTACTTC.

This chain uses TRBV7-9 with TRBJ2-7, with TRBD1 identical over 11 bases. Unmatched junction bases numbered 4, after V lost 4 bases and J lost 2 bases. The CDR3 has 15 residues. Looked up from germline, CDR1 is SEHNR and CDR2 is FQNEAQ (reference sequence). The CDR3 region is CASSSSDRGPYEQYF. The CDR3 region has the DNA TGTGCCAGCAGCTCATCGGACAGGGGGCCCTACGAGCAGTACTTC. The full variable domain, in which reference TRBV7-9 and TRBJ2-7 provide the parts outside the CDR3, is DTGVSQNPRHKITKRGQNVTFRCDPISEHNRLYWYRQTLGQGPEFLTYFQNEAQLEKSRLLSDRFSAERPKGSFSTLEIQRTEQGDSAMYLCASSSSDRGPYEQYFGPGTRLTVT.

This clone was seen once. This rearrangement joins TRBV10-3 to TRBJ2-1, with 9 bases aligning to TRBD2. CDR1 ENHRY and CDR2 SYGVKD come from the germline V gene. The CDR3 runs to 18 residues. After removal of 4 bases from V and 1 base from J, the junction contained 11 bases not matched to a gene. The CDR3, as DNA: TGTGCCATCAGTGTACAGGCGGGAGGGACGGGGTCCTACAATGAGCAGTTCTTC. This sequence encodes CAISVQAGGTGSYNEQFF.